The clone carrying this TCR beta chain was observed at least ten times. Its antigen is still unknown. These data originate in a study of T cells in Graves' hyperthyroidism and ophthalmopathy. Study-wide context: Peripheral blood was drawn at first diagnosis, prior to all treatment.

The study, taken as a whole, reports: Within blood appeared most thyroid clonotypes that had expanded above 0.001.

The CDR3 runs 13 residues. The ends were cut back, 3 bases at V and 8 bases at J, with 10 bases in the middle. Germline V gene lookup returns CDR1 MDHEN and CDR2 SYDVKM. Amplified TCR beta CDR3 regions derived from RNA transcripts. The HTBI primer set drove a first-round RT-PCR of the TCR CDR3. TCRdb reanalysed the multiplex PCR reads using MiXCR and keeps one entry per CDR3 protein. The sample has about 560,000 distinct CDR3 sequences; approximately 14% are singletons. Stability of Graves' hyperthyroidism was defined as absent ophthalmopathy progression within 18 months. Fresh peripheral blood, around 9.2 ml of it, supplied the PBMCs.

J is TRBJ2-2 and V is TRBV28; no firm D call. The sequenced material came from blood. The clonotype originates from a woman aged 40 to 50 with Graves' hyperthyroidism. DNA of the CDR3: TGTGCCAGCAGTTTTTCAGGATCAGGGGAGCTGTTTTTT. Its protein is CASSFSGSGELFF.